This T cell receptor beta chain was identified in a study of cytomegalovirus exposure and HLA in healthy donors. Broader study findings: The study dropped some indistinguishable V segments, TRBV6-2 and TRBV6-3 among them. The study listed around 150 cytomegalovirus-associated TCR beta chains.

Points on this clone: Its cognate antigen is unknown.

PCR amplification relied on 60 Vbeta primers (plus 13 Jbeta primers). The assay was immunoSEQ multiplex PCR, and TCRdb's table has in-frame clones only and misses some. The sample has roughly 200,000 clones, around 80% seen once; the top ten hold about 0.77%. This cohort consisted of healthy bone marrow donors. CDR1 is SGDLS and CDR2 is YYNGEE in the germline V gene. This CDR3 region has 21 residues. The V and J ends lost 0 bases and 0 bases respectively, with 26 bases between them. The sequence was obtained from a boy between 2 and 10 years old in good health and CMV-seronegative. The chain employs TRBV9 and TRBJ2-3; D is perhaps TRBD2 (6 bases). The specimen was PBMCs. The CDR3 spells CASSVGRAEEGVITSTDTQYF. CDR3 coding DNA: TGTGCCAGCAGCGTAGGGCGGGCAGAGGAGGGAGTAATTACTAGCACAGATACGCAGTATTTT.